The rows below give T cell receptor beta chains drawn from one sample of a study of blood T cell repertoires in COVID-19. Using immunoSEQ multiplex PCR, the repertoire was profiled, and TCRdb retains in-frame clones only, with some absent. The sample records some 100,000 clones, 85% being singletons. The sample taken for sequencing was peripheral blood. These receptors all come from a woman aged 70-85 years with active or convalescent COVID-19. Each CDR3 is given without its conserved first and last residue. The order of the fields is V gene, CDR3 protein.

>TRBV6-2/TRBV6-3
ASSSRTGTTEQF
>TRBV19
ASSSAARTEAF
>TRBV20-1
RDRDGYT
>TRBV4-1
ASSQGTGENTEAF
>TRBV2
ASSDLAGGLETQY
>TRBV9
ASSEGSGREQY
>TRBV5-4
ASSLDGLSNQPQH
>TRBV6-2/TRBV6-3
ASSFRTGTYEQY
>TRBV28
ASRGLYNEQF
>TRBV24-1
ATSDSGLSGAAYEQY
>TRBV6-2/TRBV6-3
ASSYVIGGPYSNQPQH
>TRBV6-5
ASSYRGESLH
>TRBV28
ASSIRDRYMNTEAF
>TRBV2
ASSLAGSRHEQF
>TRBV7-2
ASSLVVRSGEQY
>TRBV24-1
ATSDLQSLAGSTDTQY
>TRBV19
ASSTLGTPSYEQY
>TRBV28
ASSYLTLAGGSEEQY
>TRBV5-5
ASSPGTDRGELF
>TRBV9
ASSVDQGGYNEQF
>TRBV7-8
ASSLGGLRVSSYEQY
>TRBV19
ASSRDRAETQY
>TRBV5-8
ASSLDRASTEAF
>TRBV28
ASSLKRDRNQPQH
>TRBV4-3
ASSWDRGDYGYT
>TRBV28
ASNPRRSSGANVLT
>TRBV29-1
SVEAGDTQY
>TRBV7-2
ASGTGIGYEKLF
>TRBV2
ASTRGGYNEQF
>TRBV5-1
ASSLDQSYNEQF
>TRBV10-2
ASKFGGAGGETQY
>TRBV2
ASSTQGNTEAF
>TRBV21-1
ASSKGGETSGEEGNEQF
>TRBV24-1
ATSEPGSGTDTQY
>TRBV9
ASSVASQGAGGRDNEQF
>TRBV5-4
ASREDSYEQY
>TRBV5-1
ASSFGTGTPNEQF
>TRBV19
ASSISGNTGELF
>TRBV12-5
ASGFLSRPGGGTNEKLF
>TRBV13
ASSLAVAGRETQY
>TRBV19
ASSRTGTNTEAF
>TRBV24-1
ATSDWGQDYGYT
>TRBV6-2/TRBV6-3
ASSSLPGLAGGLYEQF